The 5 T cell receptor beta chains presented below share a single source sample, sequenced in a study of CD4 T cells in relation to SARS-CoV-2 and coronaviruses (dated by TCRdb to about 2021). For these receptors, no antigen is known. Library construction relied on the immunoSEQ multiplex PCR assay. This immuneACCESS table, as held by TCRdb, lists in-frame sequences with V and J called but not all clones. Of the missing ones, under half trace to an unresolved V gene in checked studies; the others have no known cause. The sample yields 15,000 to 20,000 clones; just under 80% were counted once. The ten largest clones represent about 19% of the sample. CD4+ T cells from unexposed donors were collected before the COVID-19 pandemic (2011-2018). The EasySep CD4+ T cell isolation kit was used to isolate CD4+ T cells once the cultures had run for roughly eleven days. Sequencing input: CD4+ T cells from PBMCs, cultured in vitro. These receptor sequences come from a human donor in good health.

The CDR3 bases are TGTGCCAGCAGCGGGACAGCGCGATATGGCTACACCTTC. Translated, it gives CASSGTARYGYTF. The chain uses TRBV6-5 and TRBJ1-2; 7 bases fit TRBD1. The CDR3 covers 13 residues. V lost 6 bases, J lost 5 bases, and 6 bases stayed unmatched. Germline CDR1 reads MNHEY; CDR2 reads SVGAGI.

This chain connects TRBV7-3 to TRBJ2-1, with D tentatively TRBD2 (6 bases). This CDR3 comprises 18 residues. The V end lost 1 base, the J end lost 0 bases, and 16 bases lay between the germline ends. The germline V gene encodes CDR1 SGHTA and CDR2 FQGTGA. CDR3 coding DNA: TGTGCCAGCAGCTTAAGGATTTTAGCGGCACTCTCCTACAATGAGCAGTTCTTC. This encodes CASSLRILAALSYNEQFF.

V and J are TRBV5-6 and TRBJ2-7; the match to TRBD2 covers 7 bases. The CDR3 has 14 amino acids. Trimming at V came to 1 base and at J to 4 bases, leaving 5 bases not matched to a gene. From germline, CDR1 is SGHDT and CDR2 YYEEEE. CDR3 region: CASSLLSGNYEQYF. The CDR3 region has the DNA TGTGCCAGCAGCTTGCTGAGCGGGAATTACGAGCAGTACTTC.

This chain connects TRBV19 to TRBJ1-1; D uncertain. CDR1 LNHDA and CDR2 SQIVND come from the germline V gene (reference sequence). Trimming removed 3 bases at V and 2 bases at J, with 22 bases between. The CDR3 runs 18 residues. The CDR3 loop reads CASSMGLGTATLNTEAFF. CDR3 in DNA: TGTGCCAGTAGTATGGGTCTCGGAACTGCAACCCTAAACACTGAAGCTTTCTTT.

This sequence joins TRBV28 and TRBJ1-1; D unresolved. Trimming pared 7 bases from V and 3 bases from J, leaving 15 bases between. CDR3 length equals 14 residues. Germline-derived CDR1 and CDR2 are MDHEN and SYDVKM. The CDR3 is CASTRPLWDTEAFF. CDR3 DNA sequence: TGTGCCAGCACCCGTCCGCTGTGGGACACTGAAGCTTTCTTT.